These T cell receptor beta chains were read from a single sample in a study of blood T cell repertoires in COVID-19. Repertoires were generated with immunoSEQ multiplex PCR, while TCRdb's copy carries only in-frame clones and drops some. The repertoire has roughly 250,000 clones, about 87% of them found once; the top ten carry about 4%. Specimen: peripheral blood. The source is a woman aged 40 to 50 with acute or convalescent COVID-19. Each CDR3 is given with its conserved first and last residue. The D gene is left open where the match is weak. Size tells how often a clone was seen (once, few, many) or the class of an expanded clone, and some rows leave it out.

J: TRBJ1-2; V: TRBV7-8; D: NA; size: NA; DNA: TGTGCCAGCAGCTTAAGCAGGGCCGAGAGGCCTAACTATGGCTACACCTTC; CDR3: CASSLSRAERPNYGYTF
J: TRBJ1-2; V: TRBV9; D: NA; size: NA; DNA: TGTGCCAGCAGCGTAGAAGGGGCCTATGGCTACACCTTC; CDR3: CASSVEGAYGYTF
J: TRBJ1-5; V: TRBV2; D: TRBD1; size: NA; DNA: TGTGCCAGCAGTGAAGGGACAGGGGTGCCACTTGGGAGCAATCAGCCCCAGCATTTT; CDR3: CASSEGTGVPLGSNQPQHF
J: TRBJ1-5; V: TRBV12-5; D: NA; size: NA; DNA: TGTGCTAGTGGTTTGGTACTAACAGGAGATTTGAATCAGCCCCAGCATTTT; CDR3: CASGLVLTGDLNQPQHF
J: TRBJ1-5; V: TRBV18; D: NA; size: NA; DNA: TGTGCCAGCTCGGAGCGGGTGAGCAATCAGCCCCAGCATTTT; CDR3: CASSERVSNQPQHF
J: TRBJ1-2; V: TRBV7-9; D: TRBD1; size: NA; DNA: TGTGCCAGCAGTCAAGGGGGCCCCTTGAGCTACACCTTC; CDR3: CASSQGGPLSYTF
J: TRBJ1-2; V: TRBV2; D: TRBD1; size: NA; DNA: TGTGCCAGCAGAGGGGACAGGGGCTATGGCTACACCTTC; CDR3: CASRGDRGYGYTF
J: TRBJ1-6; V: TRBV7-9; D: TRBD1; size: NA; DNA: TGTGCCAGCAGCTTAGCGACAGGGAGAAGTAATTCACCCCTCCACTTT; CDR3: CASSLATGRSNSPLHF
J: TRBJ1-4; V: TRBV15; D: NA; size: NA; DNA: TGTGCCACCAGCAGAGGGAAAGGAGTTATCGACGAAAAACTGTTTTTT; CDR3: CATSRGKGVIDEKLFF
J: TRBJ2-1; V: TRBV19; D: TRBD1; size: NA; DNA: TGTGCCAGTAGTCTACTGACAGGGATGATAAAAAGCAATGAGCAGTTCTTC; CDR3: CASSLLTGMIKSNEQFF
J: TRBJ1-2; V: TRBV7-2; D: NA; size: NA; DNA: TGTGCCAGCAGCTTAGGCGTCAGTCCCGTCAGGGGCTACACCTTC; CDR3: CASSLGVSPVRGYTF
J: TRBJ1-1; V: TRBV21-1; D: NA; size: NA; DNA: TGTGCCAGCAGCCCCCGCGGGTACGGTGGCCTGAACACTGAAGCTTTCTTT; CDR3: CASSPRGYGGLNTEAFF
J: TRBJ1-6; V: TRBV5-8; D: NA; size: NA; DNA: TGTGCCAGCAGCGACGGGACTTTTAGCTCCTATAATTCACCCCTCCACTTT; CDR3: CASSDGTFSSYNSPLHF
J: TRBJ2-1; V: TRBV5-1; D: TRBD1; size: NA; DNA: TGCGCCAGCCGGGACCTCGACAGGGCCTATGAGCAGTTCTTC; CDR3: CASRDLDRAYEQFF
J: TRBJ2-2; V: TRBV5-1; D: TRBD1; size: once; DNA: TGCGCCAGCAGCTGGGGACAGGGAACGAACACCGGGGAGCTGTTTTTT; CDR3: CASSWGQGTNTGELFF
J: TRBJ2-3; V: TRBV12-3/TRBV12-4; D: NA; size: NA; DNA: TGTGCCAGCAGCGCTCAGGATACGCAGTATTTT; CDR3: CASSAQDTQYF